This T cell receptor beta chain derives from a study of shared clonotypes between healthy human individuals. PBMC DNA, left unsorted, was sequenced on ten immunoSEQ deep assay plates. Libraries were prepared by immunoSEQ multiplex PCR; TCRdb keeps only in-frame clonotypes and omits some of them. The table shows a few hundred thousand clones, with roughly four fifths occurring only once. Remarks on this clone: Its antigen remains unknown.

Study results and limitations: Blood was the only sampled material, and tissue repertoires likely differ.

V was clipped by 3 bases and J by 3 bases, with 9 bases between them. The CDR3 covers 13 residues. The V gene's germline CDR1 is SGHTS and CDR2 YDEGEE. The V and J genes are TRBV5-8 and TRBJ1-2, with TRBD1 as a possible D gene (5 bases). What was sequenced was PBMCs. This TCR came from a woman aged 40 to 55 in good health. Some clones in this sample may be carry-over from other donors' samples. Here the CDR3 DNA reads TGTGCCAGCAGCTCGGGACCTGACTATGGCTACACCTTC. Its protein is CASSSGPDYGYTF.